The 8 T cell receptor beta chains below come from one sample, sequenced in a study of blood T cell repertoires in COVID-19. Assay used: immunoSEQ multiplex PCR; TCRdb lists only in-frame clones, some missing. The sample includes approximately 200,000 clones, 94% of them seen just once. Sequences were obtained from peripheral blood. Receptor source: a man aged 25-45 years with COVID-19, enrolled during active disease.

The chain uses TRBV28 and TRBJ1-1; no clear D gene. Per germline, CDR1 MDHEN and CDR2 SYDVKM. The length of the CDR3 is 11 residues. V was trimmed by 2 bases and J by 4 bases, leaving 2 bases between them. The CDR3 region is CASSLLTEAFF. As DNA, the CDR3 is TGTGCCAGCAGTTTACTCACTGAAGCTTTCTTT.

The gene calls are TRBV4-2 and TRBJ1-2, with TRBD1 matching 10 bases. This CDR3 comprises 16 residues. J was trimmed by 7 bases and V by 0 bases; bases with no gene match: 8. CDR1 is LGHNA, CDR2 YNFKEQ, per germline. CDR3 region: CASSQDGGQGTAGYTF. DNA of the CDR3: TGTGCCAGCAGCCAAGATGGGGGACAGGGGACCGCTGGCTACACCTTC.

The V call is TRBV19, the J call TRBJ2-5; no reliable D call. There are 15 residues in the CDR3. V lost 1 base, J lost 1 base, and 10 bases lay in between. Germline V gives CDR1 LNHDA, CDR2 SQIVND (reference sequence). CDR3 sequence (DNA): TGTGCCAGTAGTATAGGCGCGGCGGTCCAAGAGACCCAGTACTTC. Protein sequence: CASSIGAAVQETQYF.

This clone was counted a single time. Within the sample, other DNA sequences also encode this same CDR3. The chain links TRBV2 to TRBJ1-2, with D possibly being TRBD1 (6 bases). Trimming pared 5 bases from V and 2 bases from J, leaving 9 bases between. The CDR3 is made up of 13 amino acids. CDR1 is SNHLY, CDR2 FYNNEI, per germline. In DNA, the CDR3 is TGTGCCAGCAGTCGAGGACAGAACTATGGCTACACCTTC. This translates into CASSRGQNYGYTF. The full variable domain, completed using reference TRBV2 and TRBJ1-2, is EPEVTQTPSHQVTQMGQEVILRCVPISNHLYFYWYRQILGQKVEFLVSFYNNEISEKSEIFDDQFSVERPDGSNFTLKIRSTKLEDSAMYFCASSRGQNYGYTFGSGTRLTVV.

The chain has TRBV19 and TRBJ1-1; D unresolved. The V gene's germline CDR1 is LNHDA and CDR2 SQIVND (reference sequence). V was shortened by 3 bases and J by 8 bases, with 7 bases between the two germline ends. This CDR3 has 11 amino acids. The CDR3 DNA sequence: TGTGCCAGTAGTATGGGAGTAGAAGCTTTCTTT. It is translated as CASSMGVEAFF. Using reference TRBV19 and TRBJ1-1 for the parts outside the CDR3, the full variable domain is DGGITQSPKYLFRKEGQNVTLSCEQNLNHDAMYWYRQDPGQGLRLIYYSQIVNDFQKGDIAEGYSVSREKKESFPLTVTSAQKNPTAFYLCASSMGVEAFFGQGTRLTVV.

The chain combines TRBV25-1 with TRBJ1-1; D uncertain. The CDR3 sequence is 15 residues long. V was pared by 1 base and J by 5 bases, with 14 bases between. Germline lookup yields CDR1 MGHDK and CDR2 SYGVNS. CDR3 protein: CASSESGLPGTEAFF. The CDR3 nucleotides read TGTGCCAGCAGTGAATCAGGCCTGCCGGGAACTGAAGCTTTCTTT.

V and J are TRBV2 and TRBJ2-2; possibly TRBD1 for D (6 bases). V was trimmed by 4 bases and J by 2 bases, leaving 11 bases between them. Germline V gene sequence: CDR1 SNHLY, CDR2 FYNNEI. The CDR3 is 15 residues long. CDR3 in amino acids: CASSVLQGNTGELFF. The CDR3 bases are TGTGCCAGCAGTGTACTACAGGGTAACACCGGGGAGCTGTTTTTT.

The gene calls are TRBV12-3 or TRBV12-4 and TRBJ1-2; TRBD1 matches 7 bases. V gave up 5 bases and J gave up 3 bases; unmatched junction bases: 3. The CDR3 totals 13 residues. The CDR3: CASSHRGYYGYTF. For the CDR3, the DNA is TGTGCCAGCAGTCACAGGGGTTACTATGGCTACACCTTC.